This T cell receptor beta chain was retrieved from a study of cytomegalovirus exposure and HLA in healthy donors. Across the whole study: The use of the same platform for the roughly 110 validation repertoires and the roughly 680 first-cohort repertoires was reported by a later analysis.

The CDR3 totals 15 residues. Trimming cost V 2 bases and J 6 bases; bases outside gene matches: 7. CDR1 is SGHTS and CDR2 is YDEGEE in the germline V gene. Study-level points and caveats: A later analysis found first-cohort TCR clusters tended to co-occur in the 120 validation repertoires. Researchers reported that a few CMV-associated chains were confirmed in vitro as CMV antigen-specific.

Profiling relied on immunoSEQ multiplex PCR, and the TCRdb table lists in-frame clones only, not all of them. The sample consists of 100,000 to 150,000 clones, nearly 90% of them appearing once. The donors were members of the validation cohort comprising about 130 subjects, separate from the roughly 730-subject first cohort. About this clone itself: Its specificity is unknown.

The clonotype was recovered from a man between 25 and 39 years old in good health and CMV-seronegative. Sequenced material: PBMCs. The rearrangement links TRBV5-8 to TRBJ1-4; 7 positions match TRBD1. In DNA, the CDR3 is TGTGCCAGCAGCTTTTCGGGACAGAATGATGAAAAACTGTTTTTT. Its translation: CASSFSGQNDEKLFF.